The entry below describes one TCR beta chain. In this sample, this clonotype turned up a few times. Which antigen it targets is not known. Qualities for individual bases were not recorded, and no much larger clone is one base off. Counted from cysteine to phenylalanine, this CDR3 has 13 amino acids. The sequence is cut down to CDR3 DNA, 39 bases in frame from base 1. The germline V gene yields SNHLY for CDR1 and FYNNEI for CDR2. V is cut back by 9 bases and J by 5 bases, with 6 bases in the junction unmatched. The sample belongs to a study of neurological immune-mediated disorders (dated by TCRdb to about 2019). Regarding the study in general: Among the approximately 34 multiple sclerosis patients, relapsing-remitting MS was present in around 31 and secondary progressive MS was present in 3. The cohort comprised 68 subjects: roughly 15 HAM/TSP patients, 34 multiple sclerosis patients and around 20 healthy controls. The roughly 99 TCR-beta libraries covered PBMC samples along with longitudinal samples, technical triplicates, and paired sorted CD4+ and CD8+ T-cell subsets. Using UMI-based sequencing, the study compared peripheral blood TCR-beta repertoires from patients with HTLV-I-associated myelopathy (HAM/TSP), patients with multiple sclerosis, and healthy controls. Here is what the overall study found, with its caveats: No identical CDR3 amino acid sequences were shared among expanded clones across subjects, suggesting private TCR-beta repertoires in all groups. TCR clonal expansion was highest in HAM/TSP patients and lowest in MS patients, with MS patients falling below even healthy controls. No association of the MS cluster with clinical or MRI features was observed, and the need for larger cohorts was stated by the authors. Repertoires from 18 of 34 MS patients were grouped by phylogenetic analysis into a cluster of related CDR3 sequences, suggesting a possible repertoire-level signature.

Libraries from unsorted PBMCs were made from 2 million PBMCs kept in RNAlater at -80 degrees C until RNA extraction. Multiple sclerosis patients were enrolled in a US clinical protocol under which disease progression was evaluated by magnetic resonance imaging. Peripheral blood underwent Ficoll-Hypaque density gradient centrifugation to isolate PBMCs, which were then cryopreserved in liquid nitrogen. cDNA was synthesized by template-switch 5'RACE using a primer with a 10-nucleotide random unique molecular identifier that tagged each TCR transcript. Every sequencing run covered 15-18 subjects and yielded more than 180 million TCR-beta sequences. The RNeasy kit was used to extract total RNA. The KAPA Real-time Library Amplification kit was used to amplify TCR-beta VDJ regions with primers targeting the TCR constant region and the 5'RACE anchor. Sample indexes and Illumina adaptors were added in a first PCR, and a second PCR then increased library yield. After Ampure bead purification, the roughly 650 bp TCR product was size-selected on a 2% E-gel SizeSelection system. Library quality was checked on a Bioanalyzer, concentration was measured with Qubit, and libraries were quantified with the Kapa Library Quantification kit before pooling. Paired-end 2 x 150 bp sequencing of the libraries was performed on an Illumina HiSeq 2500. To increase sequence diversity, about 25-31% phiX was spiked into each library pool. Regarding the original processing steps: The UMI-based MiGEC pipeline processed quality-filtered reads and removed over 80% of raw TCR sequences during error correction. IMGT germline references were used for aligning VDJ genes, and each clonotype was defined as a unique CDR3 amino acid sequence together with its V-J genes. Clonal expansion, Shannon diversity, and CDR3 relatedness (CalcPairwiseDistances, ClusterSamples) were evaluated with VDJtools, and phylogenetic trees were built with CLCbio workbench. Using coefficient-of-variation modelling across technical triplicates, the study counted a clone as expanded if it had at least 8 unique UMIs. The public reads were run again by TCRdb, first through fastp at Q25 and then through MiXCR, and only productive beta chains were kept. Duplicate CDR3 protein sequences are folded into a single record with the most common DNA and genes. In this record, the V and J calls reflect TCRdb's handling and not the investigators' own analysis. The sample profile shows about 70,000 distinct CDR3 sequences; approximately 3.4% of them were found once. The ten largest make up more than 4.5% of the sample.

The clonotype originates from a woman aged 50 to 60 with multiple sclerosis. The rearrangement joined TRBV2 to TRBJ2-1, and 8 bases in between align with TRBD2. Sequencing was performed on PBMCs. The sequence in DNA is TGTGCCAGTCAGCGGGGGCTCAACAATGAGCAGTTCTTC. This translates into CASQRGLNNEQFF.